This T cell receptor beta chain is drawn from a study of monozygotic twins with inflammatory bowel disease (dated by TCRdb to 2018 to 2020). Describing the broader study: In total, about 28 monozygotic twin pairs made up the full study: 19 Danish pairs, all IBD-discordant, plus nine German pairs, of which four were IBD-concordant and five were IBD-discordant. Each individual had, on average, about 151 000 unique TCRalpha sequences and 181 000 unique TCRbeta sequences available for analysis. The search for disease-associated traits relied mainly on comparing IBD patients with their genetically identical healthy co-twins within discordant pairs.

Concerning this clonotype: This receptor's antigen is unknown.

From each donor, a roughly 2.5 ml peripheral blood sample was collected into PAXgene tubes and stored at -80 degrees C. Without T cell sorting, total RNA was isolated from whole blood using the PAXgene blood miRNA kit on an automated QIAcube. Peripheral blood from monozygotic twin pairs concordant or discordant for inflammatory bowel disease was subjected to deep TCRalpha and TCRbeta repertoire profiling with unique molecular barcoding. Smoking habits were recorded for all twin pairs, with individuals classified as current, former or never smokers. The CDR3 starts with the cysteine, ends with the phenylalanine, and has 13 residues. The DNA is unrecorded. CDR1 and CDR2 (SEHNR, FQNEAQ) derive from the germline V gene (reference sequence). What the study reported, not specific to this receptor: Fewer clonotypes were shared with other individuals by IBD patients than by healthy twins, most markedly in patients showing signs of disease activity. Repertoire similarity did not differ between concordant and discordant twins, which could be due to limited statistical power. A decrease in TCRbeta repertoire diversity, as measured by inverse Simpson index, was observed in IBD patients compared with their healthy co-twins. The analysis was unable to tell different T cell subtypes apart. Because patients received different immunosuppressive treatments, the repertoires may have picked up extra background noise and variability between individuals. The results gave no support for a single strong signal or clonotype linked to IBD.

The library was generated by 5' RACE. The input for every TCR library was 3,500 to 4,000 ng of total RNA. For each sample, cDNA was synthesized in eight separate reactions using SMARTScribe reverse transcriptase. Unique molecular identifiers containing a 6-nucleotide sample barcode were introduced through template switching during cDNA synthesis. Two nested PCRs of roughly 16 and 10 cycles amplified the TCRalpha and TCRbeta cDNA, and bead purification followed each PCR. Before amplification, the cDNA was treated with uracil DNA-glycosylase and purified using the QIAquick PCR purification kit. The second PCR added Illumina TruSeq-compatible adapters along with sample-specific barcodes. TapeStation and Qubit were used to check library quality and concentration, and around 4.7 ng of each library was pooled. Pooled libraries were sequenced on an Illumina HiSeq2500 single-index Rapid Run with 2 x 100 bp reads and custom sequencing primers. In the authors' own workflow: MiGEC version 1.2.6 was used for UMI-based consensus assembly, which corrected PCR and sequencing errors. MiXCR version 2.1.1 handled V(D)J alignment, clonotype assembly and CDR3 extraction. To normalise gene usage, clonotype sharing and MAIT/NKT TCR abundance, the analysis used the top 1000, 10 000 and 20 000 clonotypes per sample. Diversity was computed as the inverse Simpson index with the vegan R package after downsampling to 27 000 UMIs. Paired Mann-Whitney U tests were applied to discordant twin pairs, with Benjamini-Hochberg correction for multiple testing. TCRdb reprocessed the reads, reporting each CDR3 protein sequence once and no DNA. These V and J calls derive from TCRdb rather than the authors' analysis. The sample's table covers over 90,000 distinct CDR3 sequences. The top ten clonotypes cover 1.5% to 2% of the sample.

The sequence was obtained from a human donor with ulcerative colitis or Crohn's disease, or a healthy co-twin of an affected twin (not recorded which). Sequencing input: blood. The sequence links TRBV7-9 to TRBJ1-3. The CDR3 region has the sequence CASSSGSGNTIYF.